This T cell receptor (beta chain) was captured by sequencing in a study of blood T cell repertoires in COVID-19. Study-level information: Recovered Cohort 3 donors showed two negative PCRs, clearance, or symptom resolution.

As handled by the study authors: Reference gene primer amplification in the assay estimated nucleated cell counts. TCRdb's copy holds only in-frame clones and misses some; the assay was immunoSEQ multiplex PCR. V, J and clone size derive from that table, while D and trimming were established from the DNA sequence. The sample carries roughly 340,000 clones, about 87% recorded once. The CDR3 contains 13 residues. The J segment lost 2 bases and the V segment lost 6 bases, leaving 4 bases of the junction unmatched. CDR1 and CDR2 from the germline V gene are SQVTM and ANQGSEA. V is TRBV29-1 and J is TRBJ2-5; 9 nucleotides agree with TRBD2. Sample: PBMCs or T cells enriched from blood (not recorded which). This clonotype was sampled from a man aged 35-49 years in a cohort exposed to, infected with or recovered from COVID-19 (not recorded which). DNA for the CDR3: TGCAGCGTGAGACTAGCGGAACAAGAGACCCAGTACTTC. Translating gives CSVRLAEQETQYF.